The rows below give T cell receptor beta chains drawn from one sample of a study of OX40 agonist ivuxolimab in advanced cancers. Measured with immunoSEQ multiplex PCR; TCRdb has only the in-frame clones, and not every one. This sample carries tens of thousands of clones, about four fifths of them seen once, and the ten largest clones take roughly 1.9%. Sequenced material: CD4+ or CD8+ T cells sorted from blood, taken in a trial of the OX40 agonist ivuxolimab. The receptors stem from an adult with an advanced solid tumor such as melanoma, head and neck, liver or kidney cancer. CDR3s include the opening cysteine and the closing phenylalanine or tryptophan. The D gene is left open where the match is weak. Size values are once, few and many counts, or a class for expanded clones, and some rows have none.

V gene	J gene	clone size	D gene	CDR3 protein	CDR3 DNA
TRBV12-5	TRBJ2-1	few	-	CASGSNFFGGDNEQFF	TGTGCTAGTGGTTCAAATTTTTTCGGGGGTGACAATGAGCAGTTCTTC
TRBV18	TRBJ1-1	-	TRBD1	CASSPPGTGAEAFF	TGTGCCAGCTCACCACCGGGGACAGGGGCTGAAGCTTTCTTT
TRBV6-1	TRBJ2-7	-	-	CASSSTAGSSEQYF	TGTGCCAGCAGTTCAACCGCAGGGTCTAGCGAGCAGTACTTC
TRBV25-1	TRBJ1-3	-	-	CASSDGYVAGNTIYF	TGTGCCAGCAGTGACGGGTATGTGGCAGGAAACACCATATATTTT
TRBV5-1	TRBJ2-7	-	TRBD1	CASSSQGANYEQYF	TGCGCCAGCAGTTCTCAGGGGGCAAACTACGAGCAGTACTTC
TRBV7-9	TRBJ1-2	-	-	CASSLQAAYYGYTF	TGTGCCAGCAGCTTACAGGCAGCTTACTATGGCTACACCTTC
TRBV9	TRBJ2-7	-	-	CASSVTDDYEQYF	TGTGCCAGCAGCGTAACCGACGACTACGAGCAGTACTTC
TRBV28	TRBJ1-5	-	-	CASRLTGMWGNQPQHF	TGTGCCAGCAGGCTTACAGGGATGTGGGGCAATCAGCCCCAGCATTTT
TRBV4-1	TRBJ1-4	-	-	CASSPRLTTNEKLFF	TGCGCCAGCAGCCCCCGACTGACAACTAATGAAAAACTGTTTTTT
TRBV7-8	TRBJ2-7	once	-	CASSPTLSGFGEQYF	TGTGCCAGCAGCCCTACCCTCTCGGGGTTTGGCGAGCAGTACTTC
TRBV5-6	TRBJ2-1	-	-	CASSLISLARDEQFF	TGTGCCAGCAGCTTAATCAGCCTAGCCAGAGATGAGCAGTTCTTC
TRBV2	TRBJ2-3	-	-	CASSIRDSNTQYF	TGTGCCAGCAGCATCCGGGACTCAAATACGCAGTATTTT
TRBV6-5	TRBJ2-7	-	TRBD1	CASGWDSRTYEQYF	TGTGCCAGCGGTTGGGACAGCCGGACCTACGAGCAGTACTTC
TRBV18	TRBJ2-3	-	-	CASSPGNWGLDTQYF	TGTGCCAGCTCACCGGGAAACTGGGGGCTGGATACGCAGTATTTT
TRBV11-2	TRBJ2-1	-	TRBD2	CASSWPRFDSGRAGNEQFF	TGTGCCAGCAGCTGGCCTCGTTTTGATAGCGGGAGGGCCGGGAATGAGCAGTTCTTC
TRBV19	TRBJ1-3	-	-	CATTPPSSGNTIYF	TGTGCCACCACGCCCCCGAGCTCTGGAAACACCATATATTTT
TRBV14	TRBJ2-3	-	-	CASSLLSDTQYF	TGTGCCAGCAGCCTCTTAAGCGATACGCAGTATTTT
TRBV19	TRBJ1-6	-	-	CASRGQGGSPLHF	TGTGCCAGTAGAGGGCAGGGCGGATCACCCCTCCACTTT
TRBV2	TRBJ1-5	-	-	CASSEGVDSQISQPQHF	TGTGCCAGCAGTGAAGGGGTGGACAGCCAGATAAGTCAGCCCCAGCATTTT
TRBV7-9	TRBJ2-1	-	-	CAGTEANEQFF	TGTGCCGGAACCGAAGCCAATGAGCAGTTCTTC
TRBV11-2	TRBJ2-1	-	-	CASTHGAGTGYNEQFF	TGTGCCAGCACCCACGGGGCGGGAACGGGTTACAATGAGCAGTTCTTC
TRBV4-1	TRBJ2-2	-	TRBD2	CASQGLAGVGAGELFF	TGCGCCAGCCAGGGACTAGCGGGAGTAGGGGCCGGGGAGCTGTTTTTT
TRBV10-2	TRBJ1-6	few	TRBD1	CASTVQGANSPLHF	TGCGCCAGCACAGTTCAGGGGGCAAATTCACCCCTCCACTTT
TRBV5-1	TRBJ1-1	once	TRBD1	CASSLRSRGQKTVTEAFF	TGCGCCAGCAGCTTGCGGTCCAGGGGGCAAAAAACGGTCACTGAAGCTTTCTTT
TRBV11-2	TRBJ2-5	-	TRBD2	CASSLGALAGGETQYF	TGTGCCAGCAGCTTAGGGGCACTAGCGGGAGGAGAGACCCAGTACTTC
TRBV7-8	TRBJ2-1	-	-	CASSLGRLVLFNEQFF	TGTGCCAGCAGCTTAGGCAGACTAGTCCTATTCAATGAGCAGTTCTTC
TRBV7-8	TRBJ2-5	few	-	CASSLDQETQYF	TGTGCCAGCAGCTTAGACCAAGAGACCCAGTACTTC
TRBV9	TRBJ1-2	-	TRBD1	CASTDRGPWSGYTF	TGTGCCAGCACGGACAGGGGCCCCTGGAGCGGCTACACCTTC
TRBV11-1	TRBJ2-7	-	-	CASSLRATVYEQYF	TGTGCCAGCAGCTTAAGGGCTACTGTCTACGAGCAGTACTTC
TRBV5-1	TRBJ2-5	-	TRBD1	CASSPGTGNQETQYF	TGCGCCAGCAGCCCCGGGACAGGGAACCAAGAGACCCAGTACTTC
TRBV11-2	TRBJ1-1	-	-	CASSLVGGNTEAFF	TGTGCCAGCAGCTTAGTGGGGGGGAACACTGAAGCTTTCTTT
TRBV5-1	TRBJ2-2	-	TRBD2	CASSSGLTNTGELFF	TGCGCCAGCAGCTCGGGACTAACGAACACCGGGGAGCTGTTTTTT
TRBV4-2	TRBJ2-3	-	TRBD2	CASSQAGVLAGATQYF	TGTGCCAGCAGCCAAGCGGGGGTACTAGCGGGAGCCACGCAGTATTTT
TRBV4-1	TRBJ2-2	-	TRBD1	CASSKGTGGFTGELFF	TGCGCCAGCAGCAAGGGGACAGGGGGTTTCACCGGGGAGCTGTTTTTT
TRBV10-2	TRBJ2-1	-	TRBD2	CASIDHGLAGRGEQFF	TGCGCCAGCATCGACCACGGACTAGCGGGGAGAGGTGAGCAGTTCTTC
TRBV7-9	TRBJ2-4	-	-	CASSLVAGAKNIQYF	TGTGCCAGCAGCTTAGTGGCGGGAGCCAAAAACATTCAGTACTTC
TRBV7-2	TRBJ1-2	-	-	CASSPAVEHYGYTF	TGTGCCAGCAGTCCAGCAGTCGAACACTATGGCTACACCTTC
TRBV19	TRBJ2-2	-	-	CASRGGRNTGELFF	TGTGCCAGTAGAGGAGGGCGCAACACCGGGGAGCTGTTTTTT
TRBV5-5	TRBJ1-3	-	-	CASSSQRDSGNTIYF	TGTGCCAGCAGCTCGCAAAGGGACTCTGGAAACACCATATATTTT
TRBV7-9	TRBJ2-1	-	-	CASSLAGGNEQFF	TGTGCCAGCAGCTTAGCGGGAGGCAATGAGCAGTTCTTC
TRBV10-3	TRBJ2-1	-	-	CATGGGIYNEQFF	TGTGCCACCGGAGGGGGAATATACAATGAGCAGTTCTTC
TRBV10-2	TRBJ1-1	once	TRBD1	CASSEGTGAKNTEAFF	TGCGCCAGCAGTGAGGGTACAGGGGCCAAGAACACTGAAGCTTTCTTT
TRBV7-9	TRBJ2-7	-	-	CASSQGASSYEQYF	TGTGCCAGCAGCCAAGGGGCAAGCTCCTACGAGCAGTACTTC
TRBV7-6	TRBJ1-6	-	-	CASSLRGARYNSPLHF	TGTGCCAGCAGCTTACGGGGGGCGCGTTATAATTCACCCCTCCACTTT
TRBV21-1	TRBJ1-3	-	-	CASSKVRTGEGNTIYF	TGTGCCAGCAGCAAAGTTAGGACAGGGGAAGGAAACACCATATATTTT
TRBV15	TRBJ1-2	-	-	CATSRVPQGDYGYTF	TGTGCCACCAGCAGAGTCCCTCAGGGAGATTATGGCTACACCTTC
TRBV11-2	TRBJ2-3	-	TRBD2	CASSLTQRDLKYF	TGTGCCAGCAGTCTCACCCAGCGGGACTTGAAGTATTTT
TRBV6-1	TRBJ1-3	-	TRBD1	CASSGGPTGSGNTIYF	TGTGCCAGCAGTGGGGGACCGACAGGGTCTGGAAACACCATATATTTT
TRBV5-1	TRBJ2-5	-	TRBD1	CASSPTGQGLETQYF	TGCGCCAGCAGCCCAACGGGACAGGGTTTGGAGACCCAGTACTTC
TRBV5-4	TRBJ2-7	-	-	CASSSDGASREQYF	TGTGCCAGCAGCTCGGACGGAGCGTCCCGCGAGCAGTACTTC